What follows are 26 T cell receptor beta chains derived from one specimen sequenced in a study of cytomegalovirus exposure and HLA in healthy donors. Primers: 60 Vbeta forward and 13 Jbeta reverse. Using immunoSEQ multiplex PCR, the repertoire was profiled, and TCRdb retains in-frame clones only, with some absent. The sample carries some 270,000 clones, 92% recorded once. The material sequenced was PBMCs. Every receptor here comes from a girl aged 2-10 years in good health and CMV-seronegative.

This clone has only one observation. The CDR3 loop is CASSPVRSGIEETQYF. The CDR3 DNA follows: TGTGCCAGCTCACCGGTCAGGAGCGGAATAGAAGAGACCCAGTACTTC. This chain connects TRBV18 to TRBJ2-5; TRBD2 is a possible D gene (5 bases). The CDR3 is 16 residues long. Germline V gene lookup returns CDR1 KGHSH and CDR2 LQKENI. Trimming shortened V by 3 bases and J by 3 bases, and 17 bases separated the two germline ends.

The CDR3 region has the DNA TGTGCCAGCAGAACCGGGACTAGAATCACAGATACGCAGTATTTT. Amino acids: CASRTGTRITDTQYF. The chain couples TRBV11-2 to TRBJ2-3, with TRBD2 identical over 8 bases. Unmatched junction bases numbered 7, after V lost 6 bases and J lost 2 bases. Germline V gives CDR1 SGHAT, CDR2 FQNNGV. The CDR3 runs to 15 residues.

The chain combines TRBV6-1 with TRBJ1-3; D ambiguous. Trimming took 3 bases from V and 0 from J, leaving 12 bases between them. Germline-derived CDR1 and CDR2 are MNHNS and SASEGT. This CDR3 contains 16 residues. CDR3 nucleotide sequence: TGTGCCAGCAGTGAGGCAGGTTCGGCCTCTGGAAACACCATATATTTT. Encoded protein: CASSEAGSASGNTIYF.

The chain uses TRBV11-2 and TRBJ2-1, with 9 nucleotides matching TRBD2. Unmatched junction bases numbered 8, after V lost 5 bases and J lost 6 bases. The CDR3 covers 15 residues. The V gene's germline CDR1 is SGHAT and CDR2 FQNNGV. CDR3 coding DNA: TGTGCCAGCAGCCCGGGACTAGCTGCTCCCAATGAGCAGTTCTTC. This sequence encodes CASSPGLAAPNEQFF.

This clone was detected once. This chain connects TRBV13 to TRBJ2-1; TRBD1 matches at 9 bases. The V and J ends lost 3 bases and 7 bases, in that order; junction bases with no gene match: 7. Germline CDR1 PRHDT, CDR2 FYEKMQ (reference sequence). The CDR3 runs to 15 residues. The CDR3 nucleotides read TGTGCCAGCAGCTTCCCAGGGACAGGGCTGAATGAGCAGTTCTTC. Translation: CASSFPGTGLNEQFF.

The V call is TRBV29-1, the J call TRBJ2-3, with TRBD2 as a possible D gene (6 bases). The germline V gene encodes CDR1 SQVTM and CDR2 ANQGSEA. This CDR3 contains 12 residues. With 6 bases removed from V and 5 bases from J, the gap between germline ends came to 12 bases. The CDR3 coding sequence is TGCAGCGTACTAGCCGCGGAAGATACGCAGTATTTT. Protein sequence: CSVLAAEDTQYF.

V and J are TRBV28 and TRBJ1-6; TRBD1 matches 7 bases. Germline values: CDR1 MDHEN, CDR2 SYDVKM. Unmatched junction bases numbered 8, after V lost 9 bases and J lost 6 bases. The CDR3 has 14 amino acids. The CDR3, as DNA: TGTGCCAGTAACCCGGGACAGCCTAATTCACCCCTCCACTTT. Its translation: CASNPGQPNSPLHF.

The chain is built from TRBV4-2 and TRBJ2-7; 11 bases are shared with TRBD1. This CDR3 comprises 14 residues. V was clipped by 4 bases and J by 5 bases; unmatched bases: 4. Germline lookup yields CDR1 LGHNA and CDR2 YNFKEQ. The CDR3 sequence: CASSPGQGVDEQYF. The DNA of the CDR3 is TGTGCCAGCAGCCCGGGACAGGGGGTCGACGAGCAGTACTTC.

This chain uses TRBV19 with TRBJ1-5; D is unresolved. CDR3 length: 18 amino acids. Germline CDR1 LNHDA, CDR2 SQIVND (reference sequence). Trimming cost V 8 bases and J 2 bases, with 25 bases left between them. CDR3 residues: CASQNGQTKVGGNQPQHF. The CDR3 region has the DNA TGTGCCAGTCAAAACGGCCAGACGAAGGTTGGAGGCAATCAGCCCCAGCATTTT. The full variable domain, completed using reference TRBV19 and TRBJ1-5, is DGGITQSPKYLFRKEGQNVTLSCEQNLNHDAMYWYRQDPGQGLRLIYYSQIVNDFQKGDIAEGYSVSREKKESFPLTVTSAQKNPTAFYLCASQNGQTKVGGNQPQHFGDGTRLSIL.

This clone showed up just a few times. The same CDR3 also results from other DNA sequences found in this sample. The chain is built from TRBV27 and TRBJ2-3; D perhaps matches TRBD2 (5 bases). CDR1 is MNHEY, CDR2 SMNVEV, per germline (reference sequence). This CDR3 contains 14 residues. Trimming pared 7 bases from V and 3 bases from J, leaving 14 bases between. DNA for the CDR3: TGTGCCAGCAACCCCGCGGGCTTAACAGATACGCAGTATTTT. Translated, it gives CASNPAGLTDTQYF.

V and J are TRBV14 and TRBJ2-2; tentative D call: TRBD1 (5 bases). In germline, CDR1 is SGHDN, CDR2 FVKESK. V lost 3 bases to trimming and J lost 7 bases, with 21 bases between them. The CDR3 spans 17 residues. As DNA, the CDR3 is TGTGCCAGCAGCCACCCCGGCGCCACAGGCCAGGTCGGGGAGCTGTTTTTT. Amino acid sequence: CASSHPGATGQVGELFF.

This clone occurred once. The V gene is TRBV28, the J gene TRBJ1-2; TRBD1 aligns across 7 bases. The V segment lost 3 bases and the J segment 4 bases; nucleotides outside the gene matches: 8. This CDR3 spans 15 amino acids. Germline V lookup: CDR1 MDHEN, CDR2 SYDVKM. The CDR3 loop is CASSLNKGAGYGYTF. In DNA, the CDR3 is TGTGCCAGCAGTTTGAATAAGGGGGCAGGCTATGGCTACACCTTC.

The chain employs TRBV6-6 and TRBJ2-7; 8 bases align to TRBD2. Germline CDR1 and CDR2: MNHNY and SVGAGI (reference sequence). V shed 5 bases, J shed 1 base, and the junction held 10 bases outside the gene matches. CDR3 length equals 16 residues. CDR3 residues: CASSLDSAGASYEQYF. The CDR3 DNA reads TGTGCCAGCAGTCTAGACTCAGCGGGAGCTTCCTACGAGCAGTACTTC.

The V gene is TRBV6-6, the J gene TRBJ2-1; 11 nucleotides match TRBD1. This CDR3 is built from 15 residues. Germline-derived CDR1 and CDR2 are MNHNY and SVGAGI (reference sequence). V gave up 6 bases and J gave up 3 bases; unmatched junction bases: 4. The CDR3 bases are TGTGCCAGCAGCTTGGGACAGGGGGTCTACAATGAGCAGTTCTTC. Protein sequence: CASSLGQGVYNEQFF.

The chain links TRBV9 to TRBJ2-7; D is perhaps TRBD2 (6 bases). The CDR3 is 16 amino acids. The V gene lost 4 bases and the J gene lost 6 bases, with 23 bases spanning the gap. Per germline, CDR1 SGDLS and CDR2 YYNGEE. The CDR3 here is CASSFEGGDPLPEQYF. DNA of the CDR3: TGTGCCAGCAGCTTCGAGGGAGGCGATCCTCTTCCCGAGCAGTACTTC.

V gene TRBV2 combines with J gene TRBJ1-5; 9 bases are a match to TRBD1. This CDR3 is 13 amino acids long. Germline CDR1 and CDR2: SNHLY and FYNNEI. The ends lost 6 bases at V and 7 bases at J; junction bases unmatched: 4. As DNA, the CDR3 is TGTGCCAGCAGGAGGACAGGGGCCCAGCCCCAGCATTTT. It specifies CASRRTGAQPQHF.

V gene TRBV5-1 combines with J gene TRBJ1-2; D perhaps matches TRBD1 (5 bases). CDR3 length: 12 amino acids. Germline V gene lookup returns CDR1 SGHRS and CDR2 YFSETQ. Trimming shortened V by 5 bases and J by 1 base, and 6 bases separated the two germline ends. The DNA of the CDR3 is TGCGCCAGCAGAGGGGATAACTATGGCTACACCTTC. Residues: CASRGDNYGYTF. The variable domain in full, with the rest retrieved from reference TRBV5-1 and TRBJ1-2, is KAGVTQTPRYLIKTRGQQVTLSCSPISGHRSVSWYQQTPGQGLQFLFEYFSETQRNKGNFPGRFSGRQFSNSRSEMNVSTLELGDSALYLCASRGDNYGYTFGSGTRLTVV.

CDR3: CASSHDKGLNTEAFF. The CDR3 DNA is TGTGCCAGCTCACACGATAAGGGGCTGAACACTGAAGCTTTCTTT. V gene TRBV18 combines with J gene TRBJ1-1; possible D gene TRBD1, 5 bases. Trimming stripped 4 bases from V and 0 bases from J, with 12 bases between. In germline, CDR1 is KGHSH, CDR2 LQKENI. CDR3 length: 15 amino acids.

The table lists this clone with a count of one. The V and J genes are TRBV7-9 and TRBJ1-4; D is possibly TRBD1 (6 bases). Germline lookup yields CDR1 SEHNR and CDR2 FQNEAQ (reference sequence). The V and J ends lost 4 bases and 5 bases respectively, with 11 bases between them. The CDR3 is 14 residues long. CDR3 amino acids: CASSSQTGNEKLFF. CDR3 sequence (DNA): TGTGCCAGCAGCTCCCAGACAGGAAATGAAAAACTGTTTTTT. The full variable domain, completed using reference TRBV7-9 and TRBJ1-4, is DTGVSQNPRHKITKRGQNVTFRCDPISEHNRLYWYRQTLGQGPEFLTYFQNEAQLEKSRLLSDRFSAERPKGSFSTLEIQRTEQGDSAMYLCASSSQTGNEKLFFGSGTQLSVL.

The chain combines TRBV19 with TRBJ1-1, with D perhaps TRBD1 (6 bases). V lost 7 bases and J lost 11, with 17 bases in between. Germline CDR1 and CDR2: LNHDA and SQIVND (reference sequence). The CDR3 sequence is 12 residues long. The CDR3 protein is CASKDSLRRAFF. The CDR3 DNA reads as TGTGCCAGTAAGGACAGTCTCCGGCGGGCTTTCTTT. Full variable domain (remainder filled in from reference TRBV19 and TRBJ1-1): DGGITQSPKYLFRKEGQNVTLSCEQNLNHDAMYWYRQDPGQGLRLIYYSQIVNDFQKGDIAEGYSVSREKKESFPLTVTSAQKNPTAFYLCASKDSLRRAFFGQGTRLTVV.

The chain uses TRBV27 and TRBJ2-1, with 9 positions matching TRBD2. Germline V lookup: CDR1 MNHEY, CDR2 SMNVEV (reference sequence). The V gene end was trimmed by 4 bases and the J gene end by 0 bases; junction bases not matched to a gene: 4. This CDR3 region has 16 residues. The chain's CDR3 is CASSSTSGLSYNEQFF. The CDR3 DNA reads as TGTGCCAGCAGTTCGACTAGCGGCCTCTCCTACAATGAGCAGTTCTTC.

This rearrangement joins TRBV18 to TRBJ2-3; no firm D call. The germline V gene has CDR1 KGHSH and CDR2 LQKENI. This CDR3 is built from 14 residues. With 2 bases removed from V and 2 bases from J, the gap between germline ends came to 8 bases. The CDR3 protein is CASSPSYSTDTQYF. The CDR3 DNA sequence: TGTGCCAGCTCACCAAGCTACTCCACAGATACGCAGTATTTT.

The V call is TRBV6-5, the J call TRBJ2-2, with 7 bases lining up with TRBD1. The junction had 8 bases not matched to a gene; V was cut back by 7 bases and J by 3 bases. The CDR3 is 15 residues long. The germline gives CDR1 MNHEY, CDR2 SVGAGI. CDR3 bases: TGTGCCAGCAAACCGACAGGGTCGGACACCGGGGAGCTGTTTTTT. Translated, it gives CASKPTGSDTGELFF.

The chain is built from TRBV15 and TRBJ1-5; weak D call: TRBD1 (5 bases). Germline values: CDR1 LNHNV, CDR2 YYDKDF (reference sequence). The V and J ends lost 1 base and 1 base respectively, with 14 bases between them. The CDR3 is 17 amino acids. As DNA, the CDR3 is TGTGCCACCAGCAGAGCCCTTGACAGATTCAGCAATCAGCCCCAGCATTTT. Amino acids: CATSRALDRFSNQPQHF.

In its sample, this clone was seen a few times. The chain couples TRBV10-1 to TRBJ1-1; D might be TRBD1 (6 bases). The V gene's germline CDR1 is WNHNN and CDR2 SYGVQD (reference sequence). This CDR3 spans 13 amino acids. V was shortened by 4 bases and J by 7 bases, with 13 bases between the two germline ends. Here the CDR3 DNA reads TGCGCCAGCAGTGGACAGTCGGACAGTGAAGCTTTCTTT. Translated, it gives CASSGQSDSEAFF.

This clone was seen a single time. This chain connects TRBV7-9 to TRBJ1-4; D is uncertain. CDR1 and CDR2 from the germline V gene are SEHNR and FQNEAQ (reference sequence). V dropped 4 bases and J dropped 8 bases, with 11 bases sitting between them. CDR3 length: 13 amino acids. CDR3 sequence reads: CASSSLPGEKLFF. The CDR3 nucleotides read TGTGCCAGCAGCTCCCTCCCTGGCGAAAAACTGTTTTTT.